The sample holds one count of the clone carrying this T cell receptor beta chain. Repertoires were generated with immunoSEQ multiplex PCR, while TCRdb's copy carries only in-frame clones and drops some. The table includes about 130,000 clones, roughly 90% detected once. Trimming at V came to 6 bases and at J to 7 bases, leaving 7 bases not matched to a gene. This CDR3 has 13 amino acids. This sample is part of a study of control samples from healthy donors and cancer patients. The chain employs TRBV12-3 or TRBV12-4 and TRBJ1-2; 8 nucleotides line up with TRBD1. This receptor was identified in a man aged 45 to 65 in good health. Specimen: blood. This CDR3 is CASRQGTGFGYTF. The CDR3 nucleotides read TGTGCCAGCAGGCAAGGGACAGGCTTTGGCTACACCTTC.